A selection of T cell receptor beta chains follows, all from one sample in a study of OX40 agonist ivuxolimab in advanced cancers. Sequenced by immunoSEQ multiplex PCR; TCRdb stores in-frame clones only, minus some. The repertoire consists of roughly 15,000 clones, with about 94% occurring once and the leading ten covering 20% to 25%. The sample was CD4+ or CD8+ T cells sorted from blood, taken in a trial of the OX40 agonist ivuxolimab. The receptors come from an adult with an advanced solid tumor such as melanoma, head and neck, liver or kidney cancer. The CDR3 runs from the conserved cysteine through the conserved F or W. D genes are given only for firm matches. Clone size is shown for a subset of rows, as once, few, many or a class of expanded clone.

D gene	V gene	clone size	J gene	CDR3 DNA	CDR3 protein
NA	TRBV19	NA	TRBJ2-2	TGTGCCAGTAGTATATATTGGGGGACATTAACGAACACCGGGGAGCTGTTTTTT	CASSIYWGTLTNTGELFF
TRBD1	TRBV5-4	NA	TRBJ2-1	TGTGCCAGCAGCTTGGCCCTCCGGGACAGAGCCTACAATGAGCAGTTCTTC	CASSLALRDRAYNEQFF
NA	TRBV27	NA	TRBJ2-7	TGTGCCAGCAGTTTCGGGGACTCGGGGGAGCAGTACTTC	CASSFGDSGEQYF
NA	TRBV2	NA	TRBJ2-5	TGTGCCAGCAAAGGAGTTAAGGAGACCCAGTACTTC	CASKGVKETQYF
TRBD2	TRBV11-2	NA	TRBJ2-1	TGTGCCAGCAGCTTAGATAGTCCCGTTTTAGCGGGAGGGGAAGGCAATGAGCAGTTCTTC	CASSLDSPVLAGGEGNEQFF
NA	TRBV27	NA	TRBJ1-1	TGTGCCAGTCGTCTTGGAGGCCAAAACACTGAAGCTTTCTTT	CASRLGGQNTEAFF
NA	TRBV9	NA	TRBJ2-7	TGTGCCAGCAGCGTAGACGGATTTTCGAGCGAGCAGTACTTC	CASSVDGFSSEQYF
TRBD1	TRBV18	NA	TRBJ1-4	TGTGCCAGCTCGACAGGGGGTGAAAAACTGTTTTTT	CASSTGGEKLFF
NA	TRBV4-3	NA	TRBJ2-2	TGCGCCAGCAGCCAAGGGGGTTTCGTAGGAGCTAGCGCCGCGAACACCGGGGAGCTGTTTTTT	CASSQGGFVGASAANTGELFF
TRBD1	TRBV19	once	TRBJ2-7	TGTGCCAGTAGTCTAGGGACAGGGGAGGACGAGCAGTACTTC	CASSLGTGEDEQYF
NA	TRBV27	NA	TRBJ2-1	TGTGCCAGCAGCGTTGGCCGGTACAATGAGCAGTTCTTC	CASSVGRYNEQFF
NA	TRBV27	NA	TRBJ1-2	TGTGCCAGCAGCCGGACAGCCTCCCCATTCTATGGCTACACCTTC	CASSRTASPFYGYTF
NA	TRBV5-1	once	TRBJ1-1	TGCGCCAGCAGCTTGGAGGGGAGCACTGAAGCTTTCTTT	CASSLEGSTEAFF
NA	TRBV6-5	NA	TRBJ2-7	TGTGCCAGCAGTAACACTGACTCCTACGAGCAGTACTTC	CASSNTDSYEQYF
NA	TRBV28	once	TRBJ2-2	TGTGCCAGCAGCTCCATCGTTGGCGGGGAGCTGTTTTTT	CASSSIVGGELFF
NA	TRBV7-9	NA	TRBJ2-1	TGTGCCAGCCCCCCCAACAGGCTAACGCGGCACAATGAGCAGTTCTTC	CASPPNRLTRHNEQFF
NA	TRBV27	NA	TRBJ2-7	TGTGCCAGCAGTTTATTGGACTCCTACGAGCAGTACTTC	CASSLLDSYEQYF
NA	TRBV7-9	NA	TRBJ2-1	TGTGCCATCCCCTTCCCACTAGGGTACAATGAGCAGTTCTTC	CAIPFPLGYNEQFF
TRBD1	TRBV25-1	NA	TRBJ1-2	TGTGCCAGCAGTGTAGGGGGCGTTGGTGGCTACACCTTC	CASSVGGVGGYTF
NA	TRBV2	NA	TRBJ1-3	TGTGCCAGCACCTCCGGGGGTGGGAGCTCTGGAAACACCATATATTTT	CASTSGGGSSGNTIYF
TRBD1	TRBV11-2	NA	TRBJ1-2	TGTGCCAGCAGGAAAGAGACAGGGGGCATCTATGGCTACACCTTC	CASRKETGGIYGYTF
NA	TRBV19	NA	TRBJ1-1	TGTGCCAGTAGTCCATGGATGAACACTGAAGCTTTCTTT	CASSPWMNTEAFF
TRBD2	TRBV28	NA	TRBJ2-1	TGTGCCAGCAGACCTAGCGGGGGGGCAAATGAGCAGTTCTTC	CASRPSGGANEQFF
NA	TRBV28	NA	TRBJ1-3	TGTGCCAGCAGTTTCATAAGCTCTGGAAACACCATATATTTT	CASSFISSGNTIYF
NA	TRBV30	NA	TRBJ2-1	TGTGCCTGGAGTGTAGGAATTGGAAGGCATGAGCAGTTCTTC	CAWSVGIGRHEQFF
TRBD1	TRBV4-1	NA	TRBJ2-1	TGCGCCAGCAGCCCCGACGGACAGGGGCCAGGGGATGAGCAGTTCTTC	CASSPDGQGPGDEQFF
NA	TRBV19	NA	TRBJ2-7	TGTGCCAGTAGTTCGGGACGCCTCAGCCACGAGCAGTACTTC	CASSSGRLSHEQYF
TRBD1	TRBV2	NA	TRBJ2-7	TGTGCCAGCTCCCCTATCGGGACAGACCTGTACGAGCAGTACTTC	CASSPIGTDLYEQYF
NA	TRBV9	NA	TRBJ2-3	TGTGCCAGCAGCGTCCAGGGAAGCACAGATACGCAGTATTTT	CASSVQGSTDTQYF
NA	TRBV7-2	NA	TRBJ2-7	TGTGCCAGCAGCTTAGAAGGGGGCGGGGCGGACTACGAGCAGTACTTC	CASSLEGGGADYEQYF
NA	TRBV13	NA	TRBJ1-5	TGTGCCAGCAGCTCGCCAGGGGAGGGACAGCCCCAGCATTTT	CASSSPGEGQPQHF
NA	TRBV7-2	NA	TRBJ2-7	TGTGCCAGCAGCCGTACTTTGGGGGCGGGGAACGAGCAGTACTTC	CASSRTLGAGNEQYF